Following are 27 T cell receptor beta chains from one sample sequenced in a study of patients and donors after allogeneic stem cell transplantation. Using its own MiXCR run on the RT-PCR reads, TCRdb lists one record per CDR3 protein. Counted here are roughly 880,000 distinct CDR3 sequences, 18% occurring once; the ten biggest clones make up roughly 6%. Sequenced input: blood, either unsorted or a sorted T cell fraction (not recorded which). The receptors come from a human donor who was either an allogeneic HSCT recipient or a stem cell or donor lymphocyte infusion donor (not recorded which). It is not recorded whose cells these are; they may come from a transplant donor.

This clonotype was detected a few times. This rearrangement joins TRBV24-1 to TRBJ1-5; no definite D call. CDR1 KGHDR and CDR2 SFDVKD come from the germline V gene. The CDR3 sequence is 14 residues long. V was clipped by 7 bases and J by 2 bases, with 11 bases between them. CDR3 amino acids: CATSQSSGNQPQHF. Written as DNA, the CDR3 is TGTGCCACCAGCCAATCCTCAGGCAATCAGCCCCAGCATTTT.

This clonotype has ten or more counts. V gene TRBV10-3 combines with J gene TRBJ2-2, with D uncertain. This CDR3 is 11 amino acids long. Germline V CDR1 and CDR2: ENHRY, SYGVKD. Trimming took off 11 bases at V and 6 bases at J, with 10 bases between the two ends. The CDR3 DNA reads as TGTGCCGCTTCGGGTGCCGGGGAGCTGTTTTTT. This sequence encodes CAASGAGELFF.

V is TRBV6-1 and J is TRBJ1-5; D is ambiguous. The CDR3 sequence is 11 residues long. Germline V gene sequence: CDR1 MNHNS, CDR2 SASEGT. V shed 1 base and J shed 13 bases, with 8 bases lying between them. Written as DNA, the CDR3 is TGTGCCAGCAGTGAAGGGCGGTGGCAGCATTTT. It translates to CASSEGRWQHF.

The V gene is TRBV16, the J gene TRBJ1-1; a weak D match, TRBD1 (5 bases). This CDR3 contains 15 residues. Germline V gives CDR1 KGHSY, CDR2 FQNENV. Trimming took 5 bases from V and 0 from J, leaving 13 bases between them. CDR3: CASSNTGTVNTEAFF. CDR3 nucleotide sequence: TGTGCCAGCAGCAATACCGGGACTGTGAACACTGAAGCTTTCTTT. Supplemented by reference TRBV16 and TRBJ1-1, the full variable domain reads GEEVAQTPKHLVRGEGQKAKLYCAPIKGHSYVFWYQQVLKNEFKFLISFQNENVFDETGMPKERFSAKCLPNSPCSLEIQATKLEDSAVYFCASSNTGTVNTEAFFGQGTRLTVV.

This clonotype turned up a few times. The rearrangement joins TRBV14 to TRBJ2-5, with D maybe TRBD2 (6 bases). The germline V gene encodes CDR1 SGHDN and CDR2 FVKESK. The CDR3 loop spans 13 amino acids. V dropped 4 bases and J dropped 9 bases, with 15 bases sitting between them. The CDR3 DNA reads TGTGCCAGCAGCCCCTCGGGCTGGGAGGCCCAGTACTTC. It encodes CASSPSGWEAQYF.

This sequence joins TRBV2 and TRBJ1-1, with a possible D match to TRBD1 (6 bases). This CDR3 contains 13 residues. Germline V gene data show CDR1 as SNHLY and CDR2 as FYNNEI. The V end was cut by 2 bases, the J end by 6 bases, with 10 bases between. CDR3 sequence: CASSEIRGPEAFF. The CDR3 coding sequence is TGTGCCAGCAGTGAAATCAGGGGCCCTGAAGCTTTCTTT.

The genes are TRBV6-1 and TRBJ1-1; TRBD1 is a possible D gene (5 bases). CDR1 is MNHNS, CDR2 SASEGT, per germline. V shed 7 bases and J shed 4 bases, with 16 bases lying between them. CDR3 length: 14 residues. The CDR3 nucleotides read TGTGCCAGCAACCCGGGGCTATCGGGCACTGAAGCTTTCTTT. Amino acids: CASNPGLSGTEAFF.

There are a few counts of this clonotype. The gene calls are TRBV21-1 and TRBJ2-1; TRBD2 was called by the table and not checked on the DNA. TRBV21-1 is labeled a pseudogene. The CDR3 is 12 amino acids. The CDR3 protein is CASSKGALAGFF. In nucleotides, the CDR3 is TGTGCCAGCAGCAAAGGGGCCCTTGCAGGGTTCTTC.

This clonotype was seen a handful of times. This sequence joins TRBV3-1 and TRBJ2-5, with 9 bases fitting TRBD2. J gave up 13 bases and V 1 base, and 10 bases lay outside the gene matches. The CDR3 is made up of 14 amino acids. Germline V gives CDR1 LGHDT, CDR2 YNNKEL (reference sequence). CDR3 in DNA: TGTGCCAGCAGCCAAGGGGCTAGCGGGACCGTCCCGTACTTC. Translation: CASSQGASGTVPYF.

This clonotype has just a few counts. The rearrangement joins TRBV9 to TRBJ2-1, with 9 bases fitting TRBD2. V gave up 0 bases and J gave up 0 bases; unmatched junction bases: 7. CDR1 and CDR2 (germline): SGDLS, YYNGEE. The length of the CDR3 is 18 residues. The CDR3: CASSVGVSGRLSYNEQFF. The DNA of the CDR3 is TGTGCCAGCAGCGTAGGAGTTAGCGGGAGACTCTCCTACAATGAGCAGTTCTTC.

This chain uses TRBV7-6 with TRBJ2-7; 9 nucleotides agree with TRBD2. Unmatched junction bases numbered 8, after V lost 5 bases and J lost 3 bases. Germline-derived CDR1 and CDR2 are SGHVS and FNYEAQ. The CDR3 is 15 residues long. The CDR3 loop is CASSPWGGRVYEQYF. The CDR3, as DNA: TGTGCCAGCAGCCCCTGGGGCGGGAGGGTCTACGAGCAGTACTTC.

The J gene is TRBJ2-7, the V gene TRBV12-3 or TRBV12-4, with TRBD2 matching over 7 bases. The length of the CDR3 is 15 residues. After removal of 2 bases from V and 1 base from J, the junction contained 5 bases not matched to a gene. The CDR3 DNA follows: TGTGCCAGCAGTTTATCAGCGGGACGTTCCTACGAGCAGTACTTC. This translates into CASSLSAGRSYEQYF.

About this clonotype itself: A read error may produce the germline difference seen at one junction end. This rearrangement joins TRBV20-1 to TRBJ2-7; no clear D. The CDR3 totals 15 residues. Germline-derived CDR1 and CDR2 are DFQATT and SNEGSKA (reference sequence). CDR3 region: CSARVASSPSYEQYF. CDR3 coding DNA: TGCAGTGCGAGAGTCGCTAGTAGCCCCTCTTACGAGCAGTACTTC.

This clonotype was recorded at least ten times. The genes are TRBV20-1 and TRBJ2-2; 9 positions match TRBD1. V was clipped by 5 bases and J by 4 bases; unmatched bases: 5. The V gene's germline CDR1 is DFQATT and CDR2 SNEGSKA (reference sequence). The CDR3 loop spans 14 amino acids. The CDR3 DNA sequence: TGCAGTGCTTCCGGACAGGGGCCCACCGGGGAGCTGTTTTTT. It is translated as CSASGQGPTGELFF.

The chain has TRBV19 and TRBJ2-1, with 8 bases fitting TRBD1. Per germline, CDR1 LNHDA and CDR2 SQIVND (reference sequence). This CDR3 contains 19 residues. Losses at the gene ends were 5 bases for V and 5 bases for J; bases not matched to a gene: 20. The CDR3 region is CASSYRDRHRFMEDNEQFF. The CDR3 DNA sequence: TGTGCCAGTAGTTACCGGGACAGGCATAGATTTATGGAAGACAATGAGCAGTTCTTC.

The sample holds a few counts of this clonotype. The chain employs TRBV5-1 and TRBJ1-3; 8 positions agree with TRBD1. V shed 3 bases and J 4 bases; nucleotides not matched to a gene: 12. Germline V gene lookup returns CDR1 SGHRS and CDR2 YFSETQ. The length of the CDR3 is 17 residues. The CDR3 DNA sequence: TGCGCCAGCAGCTACTATCCGGACAGGGACTCAGGAAACACCATATATTTT. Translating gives CASSYYPDRDSGNTIYF.

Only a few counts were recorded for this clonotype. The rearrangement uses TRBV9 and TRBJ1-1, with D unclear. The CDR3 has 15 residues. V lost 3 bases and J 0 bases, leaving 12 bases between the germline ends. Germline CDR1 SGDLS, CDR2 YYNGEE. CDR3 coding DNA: TGTGCCAGCAGCGCCGTCGTGGGCTTGAACACTGAAGCTTTCTTT. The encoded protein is CASSAVVGLNTEAFF.

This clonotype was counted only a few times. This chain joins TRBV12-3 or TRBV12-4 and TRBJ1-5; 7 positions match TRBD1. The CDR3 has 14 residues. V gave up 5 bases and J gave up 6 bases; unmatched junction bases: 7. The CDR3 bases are TGTGCCAGCAGTCCTCCGGACAGGCGTCAGCCCCAGCATTTT. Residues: CASSPPDRRQPQHF.

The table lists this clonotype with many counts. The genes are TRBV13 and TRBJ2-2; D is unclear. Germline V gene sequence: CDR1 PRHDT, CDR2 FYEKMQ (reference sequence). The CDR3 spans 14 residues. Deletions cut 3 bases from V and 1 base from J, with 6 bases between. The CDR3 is CASSFAGNTGELFF. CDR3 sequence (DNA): TGTGCCAGCAGCTTTGCAGGGAACACCGGGGAGCTGTTTTTT. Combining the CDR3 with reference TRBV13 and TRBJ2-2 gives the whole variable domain AAGVIQSPRHLIKEKRETATLKCYPIPRHDTVYWYQQGPGQDPQFLISFYEKMQSDKGSIPDRFSAQQFSDYHSELNMSSLELGDSALYFCASSFAGNTGELFFGEGSRLTVL.

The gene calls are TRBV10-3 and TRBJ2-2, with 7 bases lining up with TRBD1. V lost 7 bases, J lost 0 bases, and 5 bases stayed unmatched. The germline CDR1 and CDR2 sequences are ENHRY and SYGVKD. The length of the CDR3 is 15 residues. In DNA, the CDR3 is TGTGCCATCACCCGGACAGGAGCGAACACCGGGGAGCTGTTTTTT. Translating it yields CAITRTGANTGELFF.

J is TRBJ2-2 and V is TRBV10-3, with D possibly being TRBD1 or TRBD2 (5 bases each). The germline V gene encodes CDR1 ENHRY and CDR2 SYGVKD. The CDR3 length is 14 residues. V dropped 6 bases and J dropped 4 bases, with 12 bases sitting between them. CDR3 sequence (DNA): TGTGCCATCAGCCGATCGGGGCGCACCGGGGAGCTGTTTTTT. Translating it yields CAISRSGRTGELFF.

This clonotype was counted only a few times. The CDR3 loop reads CASSPFGAMNTEAFF. DNA for the CDR3: TGTGCCAGCAGCCCCTTTGGGGCCATGAACACTGAAGCTTTCTTT. The V and J genes are TRBV9 and TRBJ1-1; possible D gene TRBD1, 5 bases. CDR1 and CDR2 from the germline V gene are SGDLS and YYNGEE. V was cut by 4 bases and J by 0 bases, with 13 bases left in between. This CDR3 comprises 15 residues.

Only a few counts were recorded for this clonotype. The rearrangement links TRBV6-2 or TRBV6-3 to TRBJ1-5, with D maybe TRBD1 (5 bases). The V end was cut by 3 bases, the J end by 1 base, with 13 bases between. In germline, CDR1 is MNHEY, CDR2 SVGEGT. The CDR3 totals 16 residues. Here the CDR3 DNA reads TGTGCCAGCAGTTATAATGCAGGGCGGAGCAATCAGCCCCAGCATTTT. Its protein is CASSYNAGRSNQPQHF.

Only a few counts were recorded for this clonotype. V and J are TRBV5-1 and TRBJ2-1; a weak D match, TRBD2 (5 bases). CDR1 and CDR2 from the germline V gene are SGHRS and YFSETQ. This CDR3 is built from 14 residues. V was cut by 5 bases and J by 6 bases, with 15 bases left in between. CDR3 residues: CASSLGSEVNEQFF. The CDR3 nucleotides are TGCGCCAGCAGTCTGGGTAGCGAGGTCAATGAGCAGTTCTTC.

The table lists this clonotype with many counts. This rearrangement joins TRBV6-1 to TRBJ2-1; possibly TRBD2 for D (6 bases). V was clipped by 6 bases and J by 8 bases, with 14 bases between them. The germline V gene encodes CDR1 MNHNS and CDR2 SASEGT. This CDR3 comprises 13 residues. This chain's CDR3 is CASSQRGSYEQFF. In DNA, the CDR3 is TGTGCCAGCAGCCAACGGGGGTCCTATGAGCAGTTCTTC.

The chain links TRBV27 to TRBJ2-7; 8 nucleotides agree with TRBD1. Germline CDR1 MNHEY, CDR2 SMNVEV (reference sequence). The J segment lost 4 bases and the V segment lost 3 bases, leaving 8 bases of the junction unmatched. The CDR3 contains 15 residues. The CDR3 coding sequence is TGTGCCAGCAGTTTTGGGGACAGGATGAAGTACGAGCAGTACTTC. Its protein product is CASSFGDRMKYEQYF.

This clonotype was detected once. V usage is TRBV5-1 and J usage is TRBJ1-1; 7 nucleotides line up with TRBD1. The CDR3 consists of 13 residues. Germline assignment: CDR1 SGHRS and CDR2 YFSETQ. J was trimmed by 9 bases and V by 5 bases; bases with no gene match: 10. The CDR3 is CASSYTGQQQAFF. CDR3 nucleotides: TGCGCCAGCAGTTATACGGGACAGCAACAAGCTTTCTTT.